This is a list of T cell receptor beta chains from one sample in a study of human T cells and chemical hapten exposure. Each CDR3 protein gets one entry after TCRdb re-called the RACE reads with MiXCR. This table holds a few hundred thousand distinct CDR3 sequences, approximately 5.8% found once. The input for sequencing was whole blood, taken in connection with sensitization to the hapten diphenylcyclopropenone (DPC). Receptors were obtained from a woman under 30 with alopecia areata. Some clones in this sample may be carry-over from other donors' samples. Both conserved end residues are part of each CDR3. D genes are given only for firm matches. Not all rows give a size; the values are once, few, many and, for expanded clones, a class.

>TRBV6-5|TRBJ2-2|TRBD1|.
CASRLNRDSIPFF
TGTGCCAGCAGGCTAAACCGGGACAGCATTCCGTTTTTT
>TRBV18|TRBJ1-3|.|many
CASSPSEPLSGNTIYF
TGTGCCAGCTCACCAAGTGAACCGCTCTCTGGAAACACCATATATTTT
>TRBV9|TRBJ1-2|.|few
CASSASINRVHYGYTF
TGTGCCAGCAGCGCCTCTATTAACCGGGTCCACTATGGCTACACCTTC
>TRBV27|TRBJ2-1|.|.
CASSFLGEAEQFF
TGTGCCAGCAGTTTTCTAGGGGAGGCTGAGCAGTTCTTC
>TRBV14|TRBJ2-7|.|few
CASSIWQGGYEQYF
TGTGCCAGCAGTATATGGCAGGGGGGGTACGAGCAGTACTTC
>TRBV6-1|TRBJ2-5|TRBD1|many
CASRGPGTGVETQYF
TGTGCCAGCAGGGGACCCGGGACAGGGGTGGAGACCCAGTACTTC
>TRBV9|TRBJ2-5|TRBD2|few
CASSTRAGGETQYF
TGTGCCAGCAGCACCCGAGCGGGGGGAGAGACCCAGTACTTC
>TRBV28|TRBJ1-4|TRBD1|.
CASSPRQGGNNEKLFF
TGTGCCAGCAGTCCTAGACAGGGGGGAAATAATGAAAAACTGTTTTTT
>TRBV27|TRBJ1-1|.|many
CASSSWSTEAFF
TGTGCCAGCAGTTCCTGGAGTACTGAAGCTTTCTTT
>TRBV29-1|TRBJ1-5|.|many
CSVAGDSNQPQHF
TGCAGCGTTGCAGGGGATAGCAATCAGCCCCAGCATTTT
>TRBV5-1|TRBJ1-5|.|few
CASSLDWGMKVGEPQHF
TGCGCCAGCAGCTTGGATTGGGGAATGAAGGTCGGGGAGCCCCAGCATTTT
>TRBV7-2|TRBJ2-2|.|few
CASSSGRIGQGKTGELFF
TGTGCCAGCAGCTCCGGCCGGATTGGGCAGGGGAAAACCGGGGAGCTGTTTTTT
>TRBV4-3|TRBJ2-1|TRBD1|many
CASSTGQGPPNEQFF
TGCGCCAGCAGCACCGGACAGGGGCCACCTAATGAGCAGTTCTTC
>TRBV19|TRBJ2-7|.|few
CAASGNRQYF
TGTGCAGCTAGTGGGAACCGGCAGTACTTC